The sequence of this T cell receptor beta chain was determined in a study of regulatory T cells in long-lasting Graves disease (dated by TCRdb to the early 2020s). Concerning the study at large: Patients with newly diagnosed Graves' disease had been on antithyroid drugs for under 3 months. Patients with persistent Graves' disease were compared with patients with newly diagnosed Graves' disease using TCR sequencing and RNA sequencing of peripheral blood. The study was registered as a clinical trial and conducted in China. A total of about 35 samples underwent TCR sequencing, from about 13 patients with persistent Graves' disease and some 20 patients with newly diagnosed Graves' disease.

This clonotype was counted ten times or more. Its antigen remains unidentified. No qualities accompany the bases; no much larger clone lies one base away. The time point label corresponds to: newly diagnosed GD, antithyroid drugs for less than 3 months. For both TCR sequencing and RNA sequencing, RNA was extracted from PBMCs using TRIzol. The diagnosis of Graves' disease was made according to American Thyroid Association guidelines. The patients came from an endocrinology department in Xi'an, China. Each patient gave approximately 10 milliliters of peripheral blood, collected in an EDTA anticoagulant tube. PBMCs were isolated by Ficoll Paque Plus density gradient separation without further T cell sorting. An Agilent 2100 Bioanalyzer and agarose gel were used to check RNA quality, and a NanoDrop 2000 was used to measure RNA concentration. Trimming removed 0 bases from V and 7 bases from J, leaving 14 bases between the germline ends. CDR1 and CDR2 were assigned from the germline V gene as SGHRS and YFSETQ. Counted from cysteine to phenylalanine, this CDR3 has 15 amino acids. The CDR3 DNA has 45 bases and is translated from base 1.

Libraries were constructed by multiplex PCR. Instrument on record: Illumina HiSeq 4000. CDR3 regions were amplified by Arm-PCR with iRepertoire HTBI primers to construct TCR beta libraries. Gel purification was performed on PCR products prior to sequencing. Concerning the study's data processing: A total of 62 TRBV and under 15 TRBJ segments were identified across samples and were used for gene usage analysis of CDR3 amino acid clonotypes. Filtered high-quality paired reads were merged into contigs using COPE and FqMerger. Contigs were aligned with BLAST to IMGT TRBV, TRBD and TRBJ reference genes, and CDR3 was defined per IMGT. Any clonotype with a frequency above 0.1% was classified as a highly expanded clone. Shannon entropy served as the measure of repertoire diversity, while the Gini coefficient captured V-J evenness. A clonotype found in more than one individual was treated as public. The public reads were reanalyzed by TCRdb: fastp trimming at Q25, MiXCR alignment, in-frame beta chains only. Identical CDR3 protein sequences are pooled into one entry, listed with their most common genes and DNA. These V and J calls derive from TCRdb rather than the authors' analysis. This sample gives about 220,000 distinct CDR3 sequences in total; 15% to 20% of them show up just once. About 12% of the sample is in the top ten clones.

Results and caveats for the whole study, not just this receptor: Compared with newly diagnosed patients, persistent Graves' disease patients had lower TCR Shannon entropy and fewer highly expanded clones, which suggests clonal expansion. Sequencing and analysis were restricted to the TCR beta chain. The small sample size was acknowledged by the authors as a limitation that may reduce accuracy. Persistent patients shared more public clonotypes among themselves (2,741) than newly diagnosed patients did (about 970). Persistent disease showed preferential use of TRBV28, TRBJ1-2 and TRBJ2-5, whereas newly diagnosed disease favored TRBV20-1 and TRBJ2-1. The study examined only peripheral blood because the primary lesion, thyroid tissue, could not be accessed.

These same records also appear under a second study, on T cells in Graves' hyperthyroidism and ophthalmopathy. Drawing on the second study: A patient counted as having stable Graves' hyperthyroidism if no progression to ophthalmopathy occurred over 18 months of follow-up. Hyperthyroidism patients were aged 18 to 65 years and newly diagnosed, with disease duration of less than 2 months. Any patient with an uncontrolled infection, another autoimmune disease, pregnancy or lactation was excluded. Diagnoses were established on the basis of clinical symptoms, serum thyroxine and TRAb, thyroid ultrasound, and orbital computed tomography. The first round of RT-PCR for the TCR CDR3 was performed with the HTBI primer set and the Qiagen OneStep RT-PCR kit. Blood samples also contained most of the expanded thyroid clonotypes (frequency above 0.001), which suggests that blood repertoires may reflect thyroid immune responses. In cross-validation, a model built on a 13 V-J signature told ophthalmopathy apart from stable hyperthyroidism with approximately 90% sensitivity and 81% to 82% specificity, and in testing the same model reached 80%/75%. In validation, the model predicted progression to ophthalmopathy a median of roughly 6.5 months before onset, with about 71% sensitivity and roughly 77% specificity. To identify distinguishing TCR V-J signatures, a discovery cohort of about 100 patients was used, comprising 40 to 45 with Graves' ophthalmopathy and approximately 57 with stable Graves' hyperthyroidism. An independent validation cohort of around 19 hyperthyroidism patients and some 15 patients who later progressed to ophthalmopathy tested prospective prediction of ophthalmopathy. The 95 to 100 discovery patients were randomly split 7:3 into training and test sets. In more than 5 Graves' hyperthyroidism patients, the study also compared T-cell repertoires from thyroid tissue with T-cell repertoires from blood. After sampling, hyperthyroidism patients received methimazole starting at 30 mg daily, and ophthalmopathy patients received high-dose intravenous methylprednisolone. The libraries were constructed in a second round of multiplex PCR and then size-selected and purified. Paired-end sequencing of the libraries was performed with 100 bp reads on an Illumina HiSeq2000. SOAPnuke was used to process the raw data, throwing out any read that contained adapters or uncalled bases, had a mean Phred below 15, or lacked an exact constant-primer or identifier match. COPE v1.2.5 was used to merge the high-quality paired reads, and each unique nucleotide sequence was defined as a clonotype. MiTCR v1.1 was used to align clonotypes to the IMGT TRBV, TRBD and TRBJ reference segments. Only V-J combinations with frequency above 0.0001, covering 99.2% of repertoires, were analysed. A TCS score was defined as the ratio of F50 (clonal expansion) to E x V (chaos), with BLOSUM62-based TCRdist applied between CDR3 peptides within each V-J. Welch's t-statistics and random forest reduced around 510 V-J features to roughly 13, which were used in a naive Bayes classifier (R e1071). Sample size was not statistically predetermined, and blinding of investigators to group allocation was not performed. The paper reports TCR Vbeta CDR3 sequencing of fewer than 150 peripheral blood samples: under 45 ophthalmopathy, fewer than 80 hyperthyroidism and roughly 17 progressor patients.

Rearrangement joined TRBV5-1 to TRBJ1-5; the D segment could be TRBD1, given 6 matching bases. Source: peripheral blood mononuclear cells (PBMCs), taken at new diagnosis, from a patient treated with antithyroid drugs. This receptor was identified in a young woman with Graves disease. Donor details come from another sample of the same person, matched by shared clones. The DNA is as follows: TGCGCCAGCAGCTTGGACACAGGGTCGGGCCAGCCCCAGCATTTT. This sequence encodes CASSLDTGSGQPQHF.